The sequence of this T cell receptor (beta chain) was determined in a study of post-analysis software for immune sequencing data. This clonotype was counted a single time. Its cognate antigen is unknown. Study-level findings and limits: Comparison with controls showed significantly lower normalized Chao1 diversity in multiple sclerosis patients. Patients had higher frequencies than controls of about 5 TRBV segments, including TRBV5-6, TRBV5-1 and TRBV20-1. Strong co-clustering by F measure was evident for samples that had been prepared in the same batch.

From germline, CDR1 is SGHRS and CDR2 YFSETQ. The V end lost 3 bases, the J end lost 3 bases, and 7 bases lay between the germline ends. This CDR3 comprises 12 residues. Included in the TCR beta cDNA libraries were unique molecular identifiers. TCRdb called the PCR reads again in MiXCR, with one record for every CDR3 protein. The sample yields about 680,000 distinct CDR3 sequences, 55% to 70% seen once. Sequenced: blood. V gene TRBV5-1 combines with J gene TRBJ2-7; D is unresolved. The receptor comes from a girl aged 2 to 10 with multiple sclerosis. In nucleotides, the CDR3 is TGCGCCAGCAGCTGCGCGGTCTACGAGCAGTACTTC. Protein: CASSCAVYEQYF. The whole variable domain, remainder taken from reference TRBV5-1 and TRBJ2-7, is KAGVTQTPRYLIKTRGQQVTLSCSPISGHRSVSWYQQTPGQGLQFLFEYFSETQRNKGNFPGRFSGRQFSNSRSEMNVSTLELGDSALYLCASSCAVYEQYFGPGTRLTVT.